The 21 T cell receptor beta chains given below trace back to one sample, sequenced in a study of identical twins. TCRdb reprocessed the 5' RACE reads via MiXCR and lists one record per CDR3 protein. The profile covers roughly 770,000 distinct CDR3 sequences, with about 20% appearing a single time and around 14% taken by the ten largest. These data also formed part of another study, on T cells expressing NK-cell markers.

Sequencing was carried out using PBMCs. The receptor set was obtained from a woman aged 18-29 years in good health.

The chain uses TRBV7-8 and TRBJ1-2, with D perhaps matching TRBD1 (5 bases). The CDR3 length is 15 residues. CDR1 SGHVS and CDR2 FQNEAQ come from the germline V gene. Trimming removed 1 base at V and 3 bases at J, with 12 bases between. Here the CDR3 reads CASSLGRGGHYGYTF. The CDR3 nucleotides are TGTGCCAGCAGCTTAGGACGGGGCGGCCACTATGGCTACACCTTC.

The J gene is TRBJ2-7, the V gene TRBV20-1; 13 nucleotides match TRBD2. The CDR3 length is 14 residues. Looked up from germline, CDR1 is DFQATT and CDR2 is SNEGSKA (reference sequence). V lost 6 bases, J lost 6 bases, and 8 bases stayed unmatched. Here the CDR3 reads CSAVELAGGREQYF. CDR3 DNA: TGCAGTGCCGTCGAACTAGCGGGGGGGCGCGAGCAGTACTTC.

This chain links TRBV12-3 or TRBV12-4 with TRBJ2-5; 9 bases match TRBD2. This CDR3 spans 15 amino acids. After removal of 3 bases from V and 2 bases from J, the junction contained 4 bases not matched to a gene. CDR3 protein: CASSLNSGGQETQYF. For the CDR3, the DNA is TGTGCCAGCAGTTTGAATAGCGGGGGTCAAGAGACCCAGTACTTC.

CDR3 amino acids: CASSADYNEQFF. In nucleotides, the CDR3 is TGTGCCAGCAGCGCGGACTACAATGAGCAGTTCTTC. The V call is TRBV9, the J call TRBJ2-1; D ambiguous. Germline loops: CDR1 SGDLS, CDR2 YYNGEE. V was cut by 3 bases and J by 3 bases, with 4 bases left in between. The CDR3 has 12 residues.

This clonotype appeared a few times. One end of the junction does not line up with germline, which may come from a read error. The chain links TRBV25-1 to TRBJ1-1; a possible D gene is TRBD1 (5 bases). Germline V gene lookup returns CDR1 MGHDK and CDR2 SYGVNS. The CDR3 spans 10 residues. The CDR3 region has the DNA TGTGCCAGCAGAGAAGACAGTCTAGTCTTT. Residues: CASREDSLVF.

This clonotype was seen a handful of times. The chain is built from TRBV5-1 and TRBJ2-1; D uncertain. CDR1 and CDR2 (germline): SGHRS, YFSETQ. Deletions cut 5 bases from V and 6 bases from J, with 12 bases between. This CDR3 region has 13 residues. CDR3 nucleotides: TGCGCCAGCAGAGTAGGGTACATCAATGAGCAGTTCTTC. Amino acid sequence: CASRVGYINEQFF.

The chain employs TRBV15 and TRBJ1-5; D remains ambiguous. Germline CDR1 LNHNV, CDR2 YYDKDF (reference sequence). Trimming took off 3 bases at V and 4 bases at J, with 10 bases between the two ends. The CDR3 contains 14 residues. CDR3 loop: CATSRGLGNQPQHF. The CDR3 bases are TGTGCCACCAGCAGGGGATTGGGAAATCAGCCCCAGCATTTT.

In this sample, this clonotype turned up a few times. Here the CDR3 reads CASSQSSRVRGNTEAFF. DNA for the CDR3: TGCGCCAGCAGCCAATCTAGTCGCGTTCGGGGGAACACTGAAGCTTTCTTT. The chain couples TRBV4-3 to TRBJ1-1; D ambiguous. The CDR3 runs 17 residues. Trimming left V 2 bases short and J 1 base short, with 17 bases between. CDR1 LGHNA and CDR2 YSLEER come from the germline V gene.

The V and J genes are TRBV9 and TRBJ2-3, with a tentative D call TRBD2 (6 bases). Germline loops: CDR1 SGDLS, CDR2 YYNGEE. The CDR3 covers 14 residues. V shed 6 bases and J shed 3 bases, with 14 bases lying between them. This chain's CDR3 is CASKEGEVTDTQYF. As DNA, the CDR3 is TGTGCCAGCAAGGAAGGGGAGGTTACAGATACGCAGTATTTT.

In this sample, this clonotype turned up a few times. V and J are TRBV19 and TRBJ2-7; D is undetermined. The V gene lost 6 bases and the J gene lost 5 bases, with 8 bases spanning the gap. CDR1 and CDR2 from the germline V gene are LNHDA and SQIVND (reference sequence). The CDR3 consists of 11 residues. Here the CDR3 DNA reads TGTGCCAGTAGCGAACGGAACGAGCAGTACTTC. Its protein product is CASSERNEQYF.

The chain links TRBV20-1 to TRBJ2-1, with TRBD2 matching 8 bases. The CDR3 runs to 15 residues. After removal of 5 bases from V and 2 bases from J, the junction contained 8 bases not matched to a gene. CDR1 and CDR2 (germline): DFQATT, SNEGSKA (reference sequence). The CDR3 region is CSALTAGETYNEQFF. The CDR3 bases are TGCAGTGCTTTGACAGCGGGAGAAACCTACAATGAGCAGTTCTTC.

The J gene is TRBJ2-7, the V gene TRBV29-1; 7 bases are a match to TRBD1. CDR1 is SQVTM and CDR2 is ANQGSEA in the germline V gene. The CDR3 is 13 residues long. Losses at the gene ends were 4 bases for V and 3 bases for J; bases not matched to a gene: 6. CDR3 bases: TGCAGCGTTGTTAGGGGGCCACACTACGAGCAGTACTTC. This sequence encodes CSVVRGPHYEQYF.

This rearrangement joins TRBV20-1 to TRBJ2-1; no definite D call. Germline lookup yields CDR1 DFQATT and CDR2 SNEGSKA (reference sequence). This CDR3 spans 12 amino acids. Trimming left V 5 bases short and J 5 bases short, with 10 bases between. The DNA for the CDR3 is TGCAGTGCTGGCCCTAGAAACAATGAGCAGTTCTTC. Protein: CSAGPRNNEQFF.

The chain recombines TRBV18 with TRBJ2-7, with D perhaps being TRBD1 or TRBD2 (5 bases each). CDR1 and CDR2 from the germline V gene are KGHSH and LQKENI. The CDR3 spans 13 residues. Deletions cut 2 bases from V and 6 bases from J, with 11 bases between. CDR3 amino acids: CASSPRDASEQYF. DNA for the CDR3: TGTGCCAGCTCACCAAGGGACGCCTCCGAGCAGTACTTC.

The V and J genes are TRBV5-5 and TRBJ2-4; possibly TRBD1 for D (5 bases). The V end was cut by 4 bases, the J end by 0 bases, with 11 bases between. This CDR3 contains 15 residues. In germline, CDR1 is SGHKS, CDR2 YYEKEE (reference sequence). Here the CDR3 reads CASSPRTLAKNIQYF. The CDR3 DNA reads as TGTGCCAGCAGCCCGAGGACACTAGCCAAAAACATTCAGTACTTC.

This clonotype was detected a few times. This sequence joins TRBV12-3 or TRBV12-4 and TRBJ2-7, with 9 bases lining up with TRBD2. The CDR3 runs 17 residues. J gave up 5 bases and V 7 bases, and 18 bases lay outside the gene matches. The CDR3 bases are TGTGCCAGCACCAAGGCCCGAGGGGGCGGGGGGGATAACGAGCAGTACTTC. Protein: CASTKARGGGGDNEQYF.

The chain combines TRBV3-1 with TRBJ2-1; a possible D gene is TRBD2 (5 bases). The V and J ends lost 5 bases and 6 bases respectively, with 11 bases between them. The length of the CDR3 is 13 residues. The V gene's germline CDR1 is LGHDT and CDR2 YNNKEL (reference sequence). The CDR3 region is CASSERQSNEQFF. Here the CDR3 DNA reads TGTGCCAGCAGCGAGCGGCAGAGCAATGAGCAGTTCTTC.

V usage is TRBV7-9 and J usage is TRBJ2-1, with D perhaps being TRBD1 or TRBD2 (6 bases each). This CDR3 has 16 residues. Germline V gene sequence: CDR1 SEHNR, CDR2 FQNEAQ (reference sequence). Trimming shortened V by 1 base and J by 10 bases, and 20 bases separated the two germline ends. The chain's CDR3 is CASSLVEGGEGIEQFF. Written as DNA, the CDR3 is TGTGCCAGCAGCTTAGTAGAGGGGGGAGAGGGAATCGAGCAGTTCTTC.

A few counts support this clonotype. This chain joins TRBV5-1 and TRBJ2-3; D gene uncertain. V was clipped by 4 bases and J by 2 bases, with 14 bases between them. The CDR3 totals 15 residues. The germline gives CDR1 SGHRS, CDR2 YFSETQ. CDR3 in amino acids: CASSPGLRSTDTQYF. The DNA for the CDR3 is TGCGCCAGCAGCCCTGGCTTGCGGTCCACAGATACGCAGTATTTT.

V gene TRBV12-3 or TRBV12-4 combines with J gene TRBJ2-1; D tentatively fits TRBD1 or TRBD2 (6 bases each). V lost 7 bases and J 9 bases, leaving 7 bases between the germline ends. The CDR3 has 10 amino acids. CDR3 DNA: TGTGCCAGCAAGGGGGGTGAGCAGTTCTTC. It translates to CASKGGEQFF.

The CDR3: CASSLGDRDTGELFF. Here the CDR3 DNA reads TGCGCCAGCAGCTTGGGGGACCGGGACACCGGGGAGCTGTTTTTT. This chain links TRBV5-1 with TRBJ2-2; the D gene could be TRBD1 or TRBD2 (5 bases each). The CDR3 consists of 15 residues. CDR1 is SGHRS, CDR2 YFSETQ, per germline. Trimming took off 0 bases at V and 3 bases at J, with 9 bases between the two ends.